This T cell receptor (beta chain) was identified during a study of beta chain features in type 1 diabetes. Study-wide findings and caveats: Among patients with Type 1 diabetes, TCRB CDR3s were moderately but significantly shorter in every one of the four CD4+ subsets.

Turning to this clone: Its cognate antigen is unknown.

The entirety of the isolated RNA underwent reverse transcription, so expressed TCRB transcripts were sequenced. Profiled with immunoSEQ multiplex PCR; TCRdb holds only in-frame clones, not every one. Found here are about 160,000 clones, around 8% of them singletons; the top ten hold 0.94%. There are 14 residues in the CDR3. Trimming stripped 2 bases from V and 8 bases from J, with 15 bases between. CDR1 MNHEY and CDR2 SVGAGI come from the germline V gene. The sequenced sample consisted of central memory CD4+ T cells from blood. This rearrangement joins TRBV6-5 to TRBJ1-2; D gene ambiguous. This TCR was sampled from a woman aged 40 to 49 with type 1 diabetes. For the CDR3, the DNA is TGTGCCAGCAGTTACCGAAGTAGAGCGGACGGCTACACCTTC. It yields the protein CASSYRSRADGYTF.